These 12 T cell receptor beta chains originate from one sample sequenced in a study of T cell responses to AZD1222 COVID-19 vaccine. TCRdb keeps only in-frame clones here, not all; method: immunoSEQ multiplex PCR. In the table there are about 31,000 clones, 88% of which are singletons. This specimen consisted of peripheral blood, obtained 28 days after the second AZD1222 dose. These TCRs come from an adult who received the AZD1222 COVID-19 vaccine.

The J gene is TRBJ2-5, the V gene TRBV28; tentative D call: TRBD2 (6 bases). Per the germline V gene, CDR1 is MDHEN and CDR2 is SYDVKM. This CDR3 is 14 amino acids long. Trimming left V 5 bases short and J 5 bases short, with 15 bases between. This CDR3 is CASSAMGGRETQYF. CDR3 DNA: TGTGCCAGCAGTGCGATGGGGGGTAGGGAGACCCAGTACTTC. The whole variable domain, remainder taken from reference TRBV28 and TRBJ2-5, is DVKVTQSSRYLVKRTGEKVFLECVQDMDHENMFWYRQDPGLGLRLIYFSYDVKMKEKGDIPEGYSVSREKKERFSLILESASTNQTSMYLCASSAMGGRETQYFGPGTRLLVL.

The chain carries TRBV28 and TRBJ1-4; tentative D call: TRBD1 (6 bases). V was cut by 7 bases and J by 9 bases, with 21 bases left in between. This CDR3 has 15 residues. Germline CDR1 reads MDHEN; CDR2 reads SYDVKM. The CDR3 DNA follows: TGTGCCAGCAATCACCCAGGGGCCGGTTTTAAAAAACTGTTTTTT. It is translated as CASNHPGAGFKKLFF.

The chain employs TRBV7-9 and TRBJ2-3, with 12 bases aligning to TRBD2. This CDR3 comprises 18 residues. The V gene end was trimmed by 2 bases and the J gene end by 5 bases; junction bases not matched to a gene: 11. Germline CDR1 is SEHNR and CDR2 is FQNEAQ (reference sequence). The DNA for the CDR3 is TGTGCCAGCAGCTTAACCAGACTAGCGGGGGCCCCGGGAGATACGCAGTATTTT. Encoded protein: CASSLTRLAGAPGDTQYF.

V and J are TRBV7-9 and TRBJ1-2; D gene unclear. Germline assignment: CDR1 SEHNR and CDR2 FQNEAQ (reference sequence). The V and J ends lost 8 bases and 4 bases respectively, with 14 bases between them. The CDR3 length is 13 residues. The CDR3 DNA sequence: TGTGCCAGCCACCCCGAGGTATCCTATGGCTACACCTTC. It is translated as CASHPEVSYGYTF.

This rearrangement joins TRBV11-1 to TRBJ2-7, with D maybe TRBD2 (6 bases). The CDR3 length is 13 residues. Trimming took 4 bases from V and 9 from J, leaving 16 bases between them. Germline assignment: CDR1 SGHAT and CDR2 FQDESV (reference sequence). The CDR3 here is CASSYPGVQMQYF. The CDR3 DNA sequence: TGTGCCAGCAGCTATCCGGGGGTGCAGATGCAGTACTTC.

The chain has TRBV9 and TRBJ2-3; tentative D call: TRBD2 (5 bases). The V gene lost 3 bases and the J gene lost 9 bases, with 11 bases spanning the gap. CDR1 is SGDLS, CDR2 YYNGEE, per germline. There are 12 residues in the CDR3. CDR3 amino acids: CASSGEGSTQYF. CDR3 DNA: TGTGCCAGCAGCGGCGAGGGATCGACGCAGTATTTT.

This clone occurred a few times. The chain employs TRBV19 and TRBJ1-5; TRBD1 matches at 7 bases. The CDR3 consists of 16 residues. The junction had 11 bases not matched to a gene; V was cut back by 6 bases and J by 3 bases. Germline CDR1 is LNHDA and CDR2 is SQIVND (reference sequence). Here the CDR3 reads CASSRPGQSPNQPQHF. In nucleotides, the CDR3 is TGTGCCAGTAGCAGACCGGGACAGTCGCCCAATCAGCCCCAGCATTTT.

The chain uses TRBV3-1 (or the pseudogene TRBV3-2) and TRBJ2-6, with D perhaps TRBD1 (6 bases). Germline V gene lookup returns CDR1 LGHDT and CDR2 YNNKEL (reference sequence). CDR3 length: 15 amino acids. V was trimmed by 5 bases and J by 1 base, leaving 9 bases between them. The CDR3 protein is CASSSQGSGANVLTF. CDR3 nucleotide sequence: TGTGCCAGCAGCTCACAGGGATCTGGGGCCAACGTCCTGACTTTC.

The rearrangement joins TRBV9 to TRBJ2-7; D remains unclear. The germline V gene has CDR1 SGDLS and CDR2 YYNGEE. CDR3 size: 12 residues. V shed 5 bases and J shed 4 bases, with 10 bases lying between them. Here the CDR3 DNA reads TGTGCCAGCAGTGGGGATGGGTACGAGCAGTACTTC. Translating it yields CASSGDGYEQYF.

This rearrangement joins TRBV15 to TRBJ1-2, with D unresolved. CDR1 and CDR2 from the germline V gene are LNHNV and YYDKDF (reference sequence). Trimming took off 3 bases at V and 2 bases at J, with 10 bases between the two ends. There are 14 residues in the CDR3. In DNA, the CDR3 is TGTGCCACCAGCAGGGAGAAACACAACTATGGCTACACCTTC. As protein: CATSREKHNYGYTF.

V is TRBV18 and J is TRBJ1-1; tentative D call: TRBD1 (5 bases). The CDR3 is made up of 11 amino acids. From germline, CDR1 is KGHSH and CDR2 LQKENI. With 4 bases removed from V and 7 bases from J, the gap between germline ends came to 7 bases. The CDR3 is CASSLGLEAFF. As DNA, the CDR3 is TGTGCCAGCTCACTGGGACTTGAAGCTTTCTTT.

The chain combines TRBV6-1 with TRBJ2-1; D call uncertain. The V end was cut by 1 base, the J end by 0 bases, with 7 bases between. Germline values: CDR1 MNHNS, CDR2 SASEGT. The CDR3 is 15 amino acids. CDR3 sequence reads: CASSEDPSSYNEQFF. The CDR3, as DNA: TGTGCCAGCAGTGAAGACCCCAGCTCCTACAATGAGCAGTTCTTC.